The 18 T cell receptor beta chains listed next were all sequenced from one sample in a study of response to subunit inactivated influenza vaccine. Each CDR3 protein is one row after TCRdb ran MiXCR on the RT-PCR reads. The table has roughly 650,000 distinct CDR3 sequences, around 15% seen once; the top ten hold 7.5% to 9%. This specimen was PBMCs from blood, taken 14 to 15 days before vaccination. These receptors all stem from a man aged 50 to 59 who received an inactivated influenza vaccine.

The J gene is TRBJ2-1, the V gene TRBV2; 7 bases match TRBD1. The CDR3 has 16 amino acids. V lost 3 bases and J lost 0; bases outside the gene matches: 5. Per germline, CDR1 SNHLY and CDR2 FYNNEI. CDR3 nucleotides: TGTGCCAGCAGTGACGGGGCAGGGGGCTCCTACAATGAGCAGTTCTTC. It specifies CASSDGAGGSYNEQFF.

This clonotype was counted only a few times. The rearrangement uses TRBV20-1 and TRBJ1-5; a possible D gene is TRBD1 (6 bases). The V gene lost 2 bases and the J gene lost 3 bases, with 8 bases spanning the gap. CDR3 size: 13 residues. Germline V gives CDR1 DFQATT, CDR2 SNEGSKA (reference sequence). CDR3 loop: CSARTGNNQPQHF. The CDR3 region has the DNA TGCAGTGCTAGAACAGGGAACAATCAGCCCCAGCATTTT.

This clonotype has just a few counts. The chain has TRBV21-1 and TRBJ2-5; the table gives TRBD1 as D, unverified against the DNA. TRBV21-1 corresponds to a pseudogene. There are 13 residues in the CDR3. CDR3 protein: CASSTRGWETQYF. The CDR3 region has the DNA TGTGCCAGCAGCACCAGGGGTTGGGAGACCCAGTACTTC.

This clonotype appeared a few times. The CDR3 loop reads CASSPGLVFETQYF. The CDR3 DNA reads TGTGCCAGCAGCCCGGGACTAGTTTTTGAGACCCAGTACTTC. This chain joins TRBV7-2 and TRBJ2-5; 8 bases map to TRBD2. V lost 5 bases, J lost 5 bases, and 7 bases stayed unmatched. CDR1 is SGHTA, CDR2 FQGNSA, per germline. The CDR3 has 14 residues.

The rearrangement links TRBV9 to TRBJ2-2, with D uncertain. There are 16 residues in the CDR3. V lost 0 bases, J lost 5 bases, and 14 bases lay in between. Germline CDR1 is SGDLS and CDR2 is YYNGEE. The CDR3 DNA reads as TGTGCCAGCAGCGTAGGTTGGTCCAAGAGTACCGGGGAGCTGTTTTTT. Protein sequence: CASSVGWSKSTGELFF.

This clonotype showed up just a few times. The chain couples TRBV2 to TRBJ1-5; tentatively, D is TRBD1 (5 bases). The ends were cut back, 5 bases at V and 0 bases at J, with 11 bases in the middle. Germline V CDR1 and CDR2: SNHLY, FYNNEI. This CDR3 contains 15 residues. In DNA, the CDR3 is TGTGCCAGCAGTCTTGACAGAGTTAGCAATCAGCCCCAGCATTTT. Translated, it gives CASSLDRVSNQPQHF.

The V call is TRBV7-3, the J call TRBJ2-3; D is unclear. Germline V gene lookup returns CDR1 SGHTA and CDR2 FQGTGA. The CDR3 sequence is 17 residues long. Trimming took 4 bases from V and 1 from J, leaving 18 bases between them. CDR3 loop: CASSSGLSPLGTDTQYF. CDR3 bases: TGTGCCAGCAGCTCCGGCTTATCCCCTTTGGGCACAGATACGCAGTATTTT.

V is TRBV30 and J is TRBJ2-7; TRBD2 matches 9 bases. Germline V gene data show CDR1 as GTSNPN and CDR2 as SVGIG (reference sequence). The ends lost 8 bases at V and 5 bases at J; junction bases unmatched: 13. CDR3 size: 14 residues. CDR3 residues: CAQKIAGELDEQYF. CDR3 DNA sequence: TGTGCCCAAAAAATAGCGGGAGAGTTGGACGAGCAGTACTTC.

This clonotype was seen only a few times. The chain has TRBV5-1 and TRBJ1-4, with unresolved D. Germline V gene data show CDR1 as SGHRS and CDR2 as YFSETQ. V was pared by 0 bases and J by 0 bases, with 12 bases between. The CDR3 is 17 amino acids. The CDR3 protein is CASSLGRWEATNEKLFF. In DNA form, the CDR3 reads TGCGCCAGCAGCTTGGGCCGTTGGGAGGCAACTAATGAAAAACTGTTTTTT.

This chain joins TRBV7-9 and TRBJ1-1; D not resolved. The CDR3 contains 16 residues. From germline, CDR1 is SEHNR and CDR2 FQNEAQ (reference sequence). V was shortened by 5 bases and J by 0 bases, with 16 bases between the two germline ends. CDR3 in DNA: TGTGCCAGCAGCCCGGAGCTAGGAAGGATGAACACTGAAGCTTTCTTT. Translation gives CASSPELGRMNTEAFF. Combining the CDR3 with reference TRBV7-9 and TRBJ1-1 gives the whole variable domain DTGVSQNPRHKITKRGQNVTFRCDPISEHNRLYWYRQTLGQGPEFLTYFQNEAQLEKSRLLSDRFSAERPKGSFSTLEIQRTEQGDSAMYLCASSPELGRMNTEAFFGQGTRLTVV.

In its sample, this clonotype was seen many times. The chain links TRBV29-1 to TRBJ2-7, with D perhaps TRBD1 (5 bases). Trimming removed 7 bases at V and 0 bases at J, with 10 bases between. Per germline, CDR1 SQVTM and CDR2 ANQGSEA. The CDR3 spans 12 residues. The CDR3 bases are TGCAGCGCTAGACAGACCTCCTACGAGCAGTACTTC. This sequence encodes CSARQTSYEQYF.

The gene calls are TRBV24-1 and TRBJ1-4; TRBD1 is a possible D gene (5 bases). This CDR3 contains 16 residues. From germline, CDR1 is KGHDR and CDR2 SFDVKD. With 3 bases removed from V and 0 bases from J, the gap between germline ends came to 10 bases. CDR3 residues: CATSDGGAATNEKLFF. DNA of the CDR3: TGTGCCACCAGTGATGGAGGGGCGGCAACTAATGAAAAACTGTTTTTT.

This clonotype was picked up a small number of times. The chain employs TRBV7-8 and TRBJ2-1, with D tentatively TRBD2 (6 bases). The CDR3 has 14 amino acids. V dropped 3 bases and J dropped 8 bases, with 14 bases sitting between them. The germline gives CDR1 SGHVS, CDR2 FQNEAQ. In nucleotides, the CDR3 is TGTGCCAGCAGCTTCATTTTTGGAGGGGATGAGCAGTTCTTC. Translation: CASSFIFGGDEQFF.

The V and J genes are TRBV5-1 and TRBJ1-2; 8 bases are a match to TRBD1. Germline trimming cut 4 bases from V and 0 bases from J; bases unmatched to any gene: 8. The CDR3 runs to 16 residues. Germline-derived CDR1 and CDR2 are SGHRS and YFSETQ. In DNA form, the CDR3 reads TGCGCCAGCAGCCATGGGACAGGAGAAACTAACTATGGCTACACCTTC. Amino acids: CASSHGTGETNYGYTF.

This clonotype has a handful of counts. The chain employs TRBV3-1 and TRBJ2-2; D possibly uses TRBD1 or TRBD2 (6 bases each). The CDR3 is 18 residues long. Trimming took 1 base from V and 4 from J, leaving 19 bases between them. Germline values: CDR1 LGHDT, CDR2 YNNKEL (reference sequence). CDR3 nucleotides: TGTGCCAGCAGCCAAGCTGGAGGGGGGCGTCGTCTCACCGGGGAGCTGTTTTTT. It encodes CASSQAGGGRRLTGELFF.

This clonotype was counted between two and nine times. The rearrangement uses TRBV11-2 and TRBJ2-7; 10 bases are shared with TRBD1. CDR1 is SGHAT and CDR2 is FQNNGV in the germline V gene. The CDR3 extends over 14 amino acids. V lost 3 bases to trimming and J lost 4 bases; unmatched junction nucleotides: 3. In nucleotides, the CDR3 is TGTGCCAGCAGCTTCAGGGGACAGGGGTACGAGCAGTACTTC. Protein: CASSFRGQGYEQYF.

The chain has TRBV9 and TRBJ2-1; 9 bases agree with TRBD1. CDR3 size: 16 residues. Germline CDR1 reads SGDLS; CDR2 reads YYNGEE. V shed 0 bases, J shed 4 bases, and the junction held 5 bases outside the gene matches. CDR3 sequence reads: CASSVVAGQGYNEQFF. Here the CDR3 DNA reads TGTGCCAGCAGCGTAGTAGCCGGACAGGGGTACAATGAGCAGTTCTTC.

This clonotype was seen only a few times. This chain connects TRBV6-1 to TRBJ2-1, with TRBD2 matching 13 bases. J lost 10 bases, V lost 6 bases, and 12 bases had no gene match. This CDR3 is 16 amino acids long. CDR1 is MNHNS, CDR2 SASEGT, per germline. The CDR3 sequence is CASREGTSGTVGEQFF. CDR3 nucleotide sequence: TGTGCCAGCAGGGAGGGGACTAGCGGGACAGTCGGAGAGCAGTTCTTC.